Below, one T cell receptor (beta chain) is given with its context. Its target is unknown. The record originates from a study of chemoradiotherapy in HPV16-positive cancers. Study information: A couple of HPV16-positive patients' cells yielded candidate HPV-specific clones and common motifs.

Study findings and constraints: During treatment, candidate HPV-specific clones and E7-related motifs expanded in tumor. Functional assays defining HPV-specific T cells used only a couple of HPV16-positive patients.

Per germline, CDR1 SEHNR and CDR2 FQNEAQ (reference sequence). This CDR3 spans 15 amino acids. J gave up 10 bases and V 4 bases, and 8 bases lay outside the gene matches. Produced via immunoSEQ multiplex PCR; TCRdb's table is partial and in-frame only. In the table there are 9,500 to 15,000 clones, around 85% of which are singletons. The material was blood, obtained from a patient who underwent chemoradiotherapy. This rearrangement joins TRBV7-9 to TRBJ2-1, with 12 bases that match TRBD2. This TCR was recovered from a human donor with HPV-associated anogenital cancer. The CDR3 DNA reads as TGTGCCAGCAGCTCTAGCGGGGGGGGATCCGGGGAGCAGTTCTTC. Translation gives CASSSSGGGSGEQFF.